This T cell receptor (beta chain) was captured by sequencing in a study of blood T cell repertoires in COVID-19. For the study at large: The samples span acute and convalescent COVID-19 from the United States, Italy and Spain. Sources were T cells, B-cell-depleted T cells, or PBMCs; the material itself was cDNA or gDNA.

Original data processing: Researchers report that nucleated cell counts were estimated from reference gene primer amplification. The repertoire was sequenced with immunoSEQ multiplex PCR; TCRdb's copy has only in-frame clones and lacks some. That table supplies the V and J calls and clone size; D and trimming were determined from the DNA. The table includes approximately 46,000 clones, roughly 83% detected once. V was shortened by 11 bases and J by 6 bases, with 17 bases between the two germline ends. The CDR3 is 13 residues long. The V gene's germline CDR1 is MNHEY and CDR2 SVGAGI. Sequencing was performed on peripheral blood. The TCR originated in a human donor in a cohort sampled during active COVID-19. The rearrangement uses TRBV6-5 and TRBJ1-5, with D possibly TRBD1 on 6 matching bases. The CDR3 sequence is CAGSWGRGQPQHF. As DNA, the CDR3 is TGTGCCGGCTCGTGGGGGCGCGGTCAGCCCCAGCATTTT.